This T cell receptor beta chain was captured in a study of shared clonotypes between healthy human individuals. Notes on this clone: The identical CDR3 is also encoded by other nucleotide sequences in the sample.

Measured with immunoSEQ multiplex PCR; TCRdb has only the in-frame clones, and not every one. Of 2 million or so clones in the sample, about 95% were seen once. Positive CCR7 selection of CD45RO-negative cells yielded the naive CD8 cells, and terminally differentiated effector memory CD45RA+ cells were excluded. This receptor was taken from a man aged 18 to 30 in good health. Sequenced: naive CD8+ T cells sorted from blood.

The CDR3 DNA sequence: TGCGCCAGCAGCCAAGTTGACAGCTCCTACGAGCAGTACTTC. Amino acid sequence: CASSQVDSSYEQYF. The chain carries TRBV4-1 and TRBJ2-7; D might be TRBD1 (5 bases). Trimming left V 1 base short and J 0 bases short, with 7 bases between. Germline V gives CDR1 MGHRA, CDR2 YSYEKL. The CDR3 covers 14 residues.